This entry lists 30 T cell receptor beta chains sequenced from one sample in a study of T-cell memory formation after mild COVID-19. TCRdb recomputed calls from the 5' RACE reads with MiXCR, one row per CDR3 protein. This table holds around 30,000 distinct CDR3 sequences, 9% to 15% found once. Source material: PBMCs or a T cell subset sorted from them (not recorded which). Source of these receptors: an adult woman who had mild COVID-19 (a few samples of this study predate the infection). Cell type and time point are not known.

This clonotype appeared many times. J is TRBJ2-4 and V is TRBV5-5; D not resolved. CDR1 and CDR2 (germline): SGHKS, YYEKEE (reference sequence). Trimming stripped 1 base from V and 0 bases from J, with 5 bases between. The CDR3 totals 14 residues. The CDR3 loop is CASSLMLAKNIQYF. The CDR3 nucleotides read TGTGCCAGCAGCTTGATGCTAGCCAAAAACATTCAGTACTTC.

This clonotype was counted at least ten times. The chain employs TRBV3-1 and TRBJ1-6; D gene ambiguous. V shed 0 bases and J shed 7 bases, with 10 bases lying between them. This CDR3 is built from 15 residues. The germline V gene encodes CDR1 LGHDT and CDR2 YNNKEL (reference sequence). The CDR3 bases are TGTGCCAGCAGCCAAGAAGGTAGCGGCAATTCACCCCTCCACTTT. Encoded protein: CASSQEGSGNSPLHF.

Only one count was recorded for this clonotype. V usage is TRBV3-1 and J usage is TRBJ2-7; D possibly corresponds to TRBD2 (5 bases). Germline assignment: CDR1 LGHDT and CDR2 YNNKEL (reference sequence). Trimming pared 3 bases from V and 5 bases from J, leaving 8 bases between. There are 12 residues in the CDR3. CDR3 bases: TGTGCCAGCAGCCAGTCGGGGAACGAGCAGTACTTC. It translates to CASSQSGNEQYF.

This clonotype has at least ten counts. Given a much more abundant clone one base away, this may be a read error. CDR3 in amino acids: CVSSFLAGGRTDTQYF. The CDR3 DNA is TGTGTCAGCAGCTTCCTAGCGGGGGGCCGCACAGATACGCAGTATTTT. This chain uses TRBV7-9 with TRBJ2-3; the match to TRBD2 covers 11 bases. Germline assignment: CDR1 SEHNR and CDR2 FQNEAQ (reference sequence). This CDR3 is built from 16 residues.

The chain carries TRBV19 and TRBJ1-2; D is unresolved. The CDR3 totals 15 residues. Trimming took off 0 bases at V and 3 bases at J, with 11 bases between the two ends. The germline V gene has CDR1 LNHDA and CDR2 SQIVND (reference sequence). The DNA of the CDR3 is TGTGCCAGTAGTATAGATCGTCAGAGACACTATGGCTACACCTTC. This translates into CASSIDRQRHYGYTF.

Ten or more counts support this clonotype. V gene TRBV7-3 combines with J gene TRBJ2-1; 7 bases align to TRBD2. CDR3 size: 15 residues. V shed 2 bases, J shed 4 bases, and the junction held 5 bases outside the gene matches. Germline V lookup: CDR1 SGHTA, CDR2 FQGTGA. DNA of the CDR3: TGTGCCAGCAGCTTAGGCCGGGGGGTTTACAATGAGCAGTTCTTC. Protein sequence: CASSLGRGVYNEQFF.

The rearrangement uses TRBV7-3 and TRBJ2-2, with D possibly being TRBD1 (6 bases). Trimming left V 4 bases short and J 5 bases short, with 11 bases between. The CDR3 is 14 amino acids. Per germline, CDR1 SGHTA and CDR2 FQGTGA. The CDR3, as DNA: TGTGCCAGCAGCTCCGGACAGCCGACCGGGGAGCTGTTTTTT. This translates into CASSSGQPTGELFF. Full variable domain (rest looked up from reference TRBV7-3 and TRBJ2-2): GAGVSQTPSNKVTEKGKYVELRCDPISGHTALYWYRQSLGQGPEFLIYFQGTGAADDSGLPNDRFFAVRPEGSVSTLKIQRTERGDSAVYLCASSSGQPTGELFFGEGSRLTVL.

This clonotype came up many times. The J gene is TRBJ2-7, the V gene TRBV20-1; D is possibly TRBD2 (7 bases). Germline V gene data show CDR1 as DFQATT and CDR2 as SNEGSKA (reference sequence). This CDR3 spans 15 amino acids. The V end was cut by 0 bases, the J end by 2 bases, with 14 bases between. This CDR3 reads CSARDGAGAPYEQYF. As DNA, the CDR3 is TGCAGTGCTAGAGACGGCGCGGGGGCCCCCTACGAGCAGTACTTC.

The sample holds many counts of this clonotype. This rearrangement joins TRBV5-6 to TRBJ2-3, with D uncertain. Trimming removed 2 bases at V and 6 bases at J, with 10 bases between. This CDR3 has 13 residues. Germline CDR1 SGHDT, CDR2 YYEEEE. The CDR3 DNA reads as TGTGCCAGCAGCTTTGGGGAAGGGGATACGCAGTATTTT. Its protein product is CASSFGEGDTQYF.

This clonotype is a singleton in its sample. The gene calls are TRBV5-4 and TRBJ2-1; 11 nucleotides agree with TRBD2. Per the germline V gene, CDR1 is SGHNT and CDR2 is YYREEE (reference sequence). The CDR3 is made up of 17 amino acids. V shed 0 bases and J 4 bases; nucleotides not matched to a gene: 6. The CDR3 coding sequence is TGTGCCAGCAGCTTGGACGCCCTAGCGGGGGGTTACAATGAGCAGTTCTTC. Encoded protein: CASSLDALAGGYNEQFF.

With regard to this clonotype: A much bigger clone sits one base away, suggesting this may be a read error. The chain couples TRBV4-2 to TRBJ2-2; D is possibly TRBD2 (5 bases). The CDR3 extends over 16 amino acids. Trimming removed 7 bases from V and 0 bases from J, with 15 bases in between. Germline V gene sequence: CDR1 LGHNA, CDR2 YNFKEQ. The CDR3 reads CASIPSSGANTGELFF. CDR3 coding DNA: TGTGCCAGCATCCCCTCCTCCGGGGCGAACACCGGGGAGCTGTTTTTT.

There are many counts of this clonotype. Here the CDR3 DNA reads TGTGCCAGCAGCGCCGGGCCCCGGGGGGACGCCGGGGAGCTGTTTTTT. This codes for CASSAGPRGDAGELFF. This rearrangement joins TRBV9 to TRBJ2-2, with 7 bases that match TRBD2. Trimming cost V 3 bases and J 6 bases; bases outside gene matches: 11. The CDR3 spans 16 residues. Germline V gene data show CDR1 as SGDLS and CDR2 as YYNGEE.

This clonotype was found many times. This chain links TRBV7-2 with TRBJ2-2; no clear D gene. The CDR3 covers 13 residues. The V end was cut by 5 bases, the J end by 8 bases, with 12 bases between. From germline, CDR1 is SGHTA and CDR2 FQGNSA. This CDR3 reads CASSQKVRGELFF. In DNA, the CDR3 is TGTGCCAGCAGCCAAAAAGTCAGAGGGGAGCTGTTTTTT. Full variable domain (outside the CDR3, taken from reference TRBV7-2 and TRBJ2-2): GAGVSQSPSNKVTEKGKDVELRCDPISGHTALYWYRQSLGQGLEFLIYFQGNSAPDKSGLPSDRFSAERTGGSVSTLTIQRTQQEDSAVYLCASSQKVRGELFFGEGSRLTVL.

This clonotype turned up a few times. This chain connects TRBV2 to TRBJ1-2, with TRBD1 as a possible D gene (6 bases). The CDR3 totals 14 residues. The germline V gene encodes CDR1 SNHLY and CDR2 FYNNEI. With 11 bases removed from V and 4 bases from J, the gap between germline ends came to 20 bases. Written as DNA, the CDR3 is TGTGCCGGTGATGGGGGTGGGGGCTTCTATGGCTACACCTTC. Translating it yields CAGDGGGGFYGYTF.

This clonotype has ten or more counts. The chain recombines TRBV11-2 with TRBJ1-2, with D possibly TRBD1 on 6 matching bases. Trimming left V 4 bases short and J 2 bases short, with 17 bases between. CDR1 and CDR2 from the germline V gene are SGHAT and FQNNGV. The CDR3 covers 16 residues. CDR3 residues: CASSSIGGAENYGYTF. In nucleotides, the CDR3 is TGTGCCAGCAGCTCCATAGGGGGGGCAGAAAACTATGGCTACACCTTC.

This clonotype appeared many times. This chain links TRBV5-1 with TRBJ2-2, with 14 bases matching TRBD2. Germline loops: CDR1 SGHRS, CDR2 YFSETQ. The CDR3 has 18 amino acids. J lost 1 base, V lost 3 bases, and 5 bases had no gene match. CDR3 in amino acids: CASSSGTSGRWNTGELFF. DNA for the CDR3: TGCGCCAGCAGCTCCGGGACTAGCGGGAGATGGAACACCGGGGAGCTGTTTTTT.

In its sample, this clonotype was seen many times. This chain uses TRBV27 with TRBJ2-1; 7 positions match TRBD1. CDR1 is MNHEY, CDR2 SMNVEV, per germline (reference sequence). The CDR3 covers 16 residues. Trimming cost V 0 bases and J 7 bases; bases outside gene matches: 9. The CDR3: CASSLSPRQGRNEQFF. CDR3 bases: TGTGCCAGCAGTTTATCGCCCCGACAGGGTAGGAATGAGCAGTTCTTC.

The chain has TRBV7-3 and TRBJ2-1; tentative D call: TRBD2 (5 bases). CDR3 size: 13 residues. Germline CDR1 SGHTA, CDR2 FQGTGA. V lost 5 bases and J 6 bases, leaving 11 bases between the germline ends. Here the CDR3 DNA reads TGTGCCAGCAGCGCTACTAGTGTCAATGAGCAGTTCTTC. It encodes CASSATSVNEQFF.

This clonotype was seen ten or more times. The chain employs TRBV11-3 and TRBJ1-1; D is unclear. V shed 6 bases and J shed 1 base, with 6 bases lying between them. CDR3 length: 12 residues. Germline lookup yields CDR1 SGHNT and CDR2 YENEEA. CDR3 amino acids: CASSPPNTEAFF. DNA for the CDR3: TGTGCCAGCAGTCCCCCGAACACTGAAGCTTTCTTT.

Many counts were recorded for this clonotype. The rearrangement links TRBV7-9 to TRBJ2-1, with D possibly being TRBD1 (6 bases). This CDR3 spans 14 amino acids. Per germline, CDR1 SEHNR and CDR2 FQNEAQ (reference sequence). V lost 5 bases, J lost 7 bases, and 15 bases lay in between. The CDR3: CASSLDPTGNEQFF. Here the CDR3 DNA reads TGTGCCAGCAGCCTCGACCCGACAGGTAATGAGCAGTTCTTC. Using reference TRBV7-9 and TRBJ2-1 for the parts outside the CDR3, the full variable domain is DTGVSQNPRHKITKRGQNVTFRCDPISEHNRLYWYRQTLGQGPEFLTYFQNEAQLEKSRLLSDRFSAERPKGSFSTLEIQRTEQGDSAMYLCASSLDPTGNEQFFGPGTRLTVL.

This chain uses TRBV11-2 with TRBJ2-3; D not resolved. V was cut by 1 base and J by 2 bases, with 13 bases left in between. Germline V CDR1 and CDR2: SGHAT, FQNNGV. There are 16 residues in the CDR3. The CDR3: CASSLGVARDTDTQYF. CDR3 nucleotide sequence: TGTGCCAGCAGCTTAGGGGTGGCCCGAGACACAGATACGCAGTATTTT.

Ten or more counts support this clonotype. This chain connects TRBV7-8 to TRBJ2-7; D unresolved. V was shortened by 3 bases and J by 5 bases, with 11 bases between the two germline ends. The CDR3 consists of 13 residues. Germline V gene lookup returns CDR1 SGHVS and CDR2 FQNEAQ. CDR3 in amino acids: CASSFQVRDEQYF. The CDR3 DNA is TGTGCCAGCAGCTTCCAGGTTCGGGACGAGCAGTACTTC.

J is TRBJ1-1 and V is TRBV7-9, with D uncertain. Trimming stripped 1 base from V and 8 bases from J, with 8 bases between. The CDR3 totals 12 residues. Germline assignment: CDR1 SEHNR and CDR2 FQNEAQ (reference sequence). The CDR3: CASSLGFREAFF. Written as DNA, the CDR3 is TGTGCCAGCAGCTTAGGTTTCAGGGAAGCTTTCTTT.

Many counts were recorded for this clonotype. J is TRBJ2-7 and V is TRBV7-2; D is undetermined. V shed 5 bases and J shed 1 base, with 9 bases lying between them. Per the germline V gene, CDR1 is SGHTA and CDR2 is FQGNSA. The CDR3 has 13 amino acids. The CDR3, as DNA: TGTGCCAGCAGCCGATCCCCATCCTACGAGCAGTACTTC. This translates into CASSRSPSYEQYF. The full variable domain, its missing parts supplied by reference TRBV7-2 and TRBJ2-7, is GAGVSQSPSNKVTEKGKDVELRCDPISGHTALYWYRQSLGQGLEFLIYFQGNSAPDKSGLPSDRFSAERTGGSVSTLTIQRTQQEDSAVYLCASSRSPSYEQYFGPGTRLTVT.

This clonotype was counted at least ten times. V is TRBV6-5 and J is TRBJ1-3; a weak D match, TRBD1 (5 bases). Trimming stripped 2 bases from V and 3 bases from J, with 5 bases between. The CDR3 has 13 amino acids. Germline V gene data show CDR1 as MNHEY and CDR2 as SVGAGI. This CDR3 is CASSYDSGNTIYF. The DNA of the CDR3 is TGTGCCAGCAGTTACGACAGTGGAAACACCATATATTTT.

By share, this clonotype ranks as medium-sized (0.01 to 0.1%). This chain joins TRBV29-1 and TRBJ1-6, with 10 bases aligning to TRBD1. The CDR3 sequence is 11 residues long. Germline V CDR1 and CDR2: SQVTM, ANQGSEA. J gave up 15 bases and V 3 bases, and 2 bases lay outside the gene matches. This CDR3 is CSVEGQGHLHF. The CDR3 nucleotides read TGCAGCGTTGAGGGACAGGGGCACCTCCACTTT.

This clonotype was detected many times. The chain employs TRBV5-1 and TRBJ2-7, with 7 bases fitting TRBD2. The CDR3 extends over 14 amino acids. Losses at the gene ends were 0 bases for V and 5 bases for J; bases not matched to a gene: 5. Looked up from germline, CDR1 is SGHRS and CDR2 is YFSETQ. In DNA form, the CDR3 reads TGCGCCAGCAGCTTGGTGCGGGAGAAGGACGAGCAGTACTTC. As protein: CASSLVREKDEQYF.

This clonotype has ten or more counts. The chain has TRBV11-2 and TRBJ1-1; the D is unclear. Germline V gene sequence: CDR1 SGHAT, CDR2 FQNNGV. The CDR3 is 13 amino acids. V lost 5 bases to trimming and J lost 7 bases, with 14 bases between them. The CDR3: CASSETWRSEAFF. CDR3 bases: TGTGCCAGCAGCGAAACCTGGAGGAGTGAAGCTTTCTTT. Supplemented by reference TRBV11-2 and TRBJ1-1, the full variable domain reads EAGVAQSPRYKIIEKRQSVAFWCNPISGHATLYWYQQILGQGPKLLIQFQNNGVVDDSQLPKDRFSAERLKGVDSTLKIQPAKLEDSAVYLCASSETWRSEAFFGQGTRLTVV.

At least ten counts were recorded for this clonotype. This chain uses TRBV9 with TRBJ2-3, with 7 bases aligning to TRBD1. The CDR3 is made up of 15 amino acids. CDR1 is SGDLS and CDR2 is YYNGEE in the germline V gene. V lost 0 bases, J lost 5 bases, and 6 bases stayed unmatched. The chain's CDR3 is CASSVGTGVQDTQYF. The CDR3, as DNA: TGTGCCAGCAGCGTAGGGACAGGCGTTCAAGATACGCAGTATTTT.

The rearrangement joins TRBV20-1 to TRBJ1-1; no clear D gene. The CDR3 is 15 amino acids. The V gene's germline CDR1 is DFQATT and CDR2 SNEGSKA (reference sequence). Between the trimmed V and J ends, which lost 2 bases and 1 base, there was a span of 14 bases. In DNA form, the CDR3 reads TGCAGTGCTAGAAATGACGGACGAACGAACACTGAAGCTTTCTTT. It is translated as CSARNDGRTNTEAFF.